A single sample gave rise to the 21 T cell receptor beta chains below, sequenced in a study of cytomegalovirus exposure and HLA in healthy donors. In the PCR, 60 Vbeta and 13 Jbeta primers were used. TCRdb's copy holds only in-frame clones and misses some; the assay was immunoSEQ multiplex PCR. The table lists some 71,000 clones. The sequenced material came from PBMCs. These receptors came from a woman aged 25 to 39 in good health and CMV-seronegative.

The gene calls are TRBV7-3 and TRBJ2-7; 9 bases map to TRBD1. The CDR3 spans 14 residues. V lost 5 bases, J lost 3 bases, and 5 bases stayed unmatched. CDR1 is SGHTA, CDR2 FQGTGA, per germline. CDR3 residues: CASSLGQGGYEQYF. CDR3 bases: TGTGCCAGCAGCCTGGGACAGGGTGGCTACGAGCAGTACTTC.

The rearrangement links TRBV19 to TRBJ2-5; 8 nucleotides match TRBD1. CDR3 length equals 12 residues. The germline gives CDR1 LNHDA, CDR2 SQIVND (reference sequence). V dropped 5 bases and J dropped 5; count of bases not matched to a gene: 1. The CDR3 coding sequence is TGTGCCAGTAGTCGGACAGGGGAGACCCAGTACTTC. This sequence encodes CASSRTGETQYF.

The V gene is TRBV9, the J gene TRBJ2-3; tentative D call: TRBD1 (6 bases). V lost 0 bases and J 6 bases, leaving 17 bases between the germline ends. The length of the CDR3 is 16 residues. CDR1 and CDR2 from the germline V gene are SGDLS and YYNGEE. CDR3 sequence: CASSVGQGTSRDTQYF. The CDR3 coding sequence is TGTGCCAGCAGCGTAGGGCAGGGGACATCCAGGGATACGCAGTATTTT.

The chain recombines TRBV18 with TRBJ1-1; 9 bases line up with TRBD1. Germline V lookup: CDR1 KGHSH, CDR2 LQKENI. Unmatched junction bases numbered 7, after V lost 2 bases and J lost 12 bases. The CDR3 is 13 amino acids. Here the CDR3 DNA reads TGTGCCAGCTCACCATTAGGCGACAGGGGGACTTTCTTT. Encoded protein: CASSPLGDRGTFF.

The J gene is TRBJ1-3, the V gene TRBV6-1, with a possible D match to TRBD1 (5 bases). Trimming shortened V by 3 bases and J by 4 bases, and 10 bases separated the two germline ends. Germline loops: CDR1 MNHNS, CDR2 SASEGT. CDR3 length equals 14 residues. CDR3 residues: CASSDRASGNTIYF. CDR3 DNA: TGTGCCAGCAGTGACAGGGCGTCGGGAAACACCATATATTTT.

The genes are TRBV5-1 and TRBJ2-7; TRBD2 agrees at 10 bases. The CDR3 sequence is 15 residues long. Germline trimming cut 1 base from V and 4 bases from J; bases unmatched to any gene: 5. Per germline, CDR1 SGHRS and CDR2 YFSETQ. The CDR3 reads CASSLLAGAAYEQYF. CDR3 coding DNA: TGCGCCAGCAGCTTGCTAGCGGGGGCCGCATACGAGCAGTACTTC.

The chain recombines TRBV6-5 with TRBJ2-4, with unresolved D. V was trimmed by 4 bases and J by 1 base, leaving 11 bases between them. Germline CDR1 MNHEY, CDR2 SVGAGI. This CDR3 is 15 amino acids long. The CDR3 spells CASSWSAGAKNIQYF. For the CDR3, the DNA is TGTGCCAGCAGTTGGAGTGCTGGGGCCAAAAACATTCAGTACTTC.

The genes are TRBV29-1 and TRBJ2-2; TRBD2 agrees at 7 bases. CDR1 and CDR2 from the germline V gene are SQVTM and ANQGSEA. This CDR3 region has 12 residues. J lost 6 bases, V lost 3 bases, and 1 base had no gene match. For the CDR3, the DNA is TGCAGCGTTGATGGGGGGGCCGGGGAGCTGTTTTTT. This codes for CSVDGGAGELFF.

The chain carries TRBV28 and TRBJ2-7; D is unresolved. Germline V gene data show CDR1 as MDHEN and CDR2 as SYDVKM. The CDR3 spans 10 residues. The V end lost 3 bases, the J end lost 5 bases, and 2 bases lay between the germline ends. This CDR3 reads CASSFNEQYF. The CDR3 DNA sequence: TGTGCCAGCAGTTTTAACGAGCAGTACTTC.

The gene calls are TRBV9 and TRBJ2-3; 13 positions match TRBD2. The V and J ends lost 0 bases and 6 bases, in that order; junction bases with no gene match: 13. This CDR3 has 19 amino acids. Looked up from germline, CDR1 is SGDLS and CDR2 is YYNGEE. CDR3 nucleotides: TGTGCCAGCAGCGTAGGAACCGGACTAGCGGGAGAGATAAGGGATACGCAGTATTTT. It encodes CASSVGTGLAGEIRDTQYF.

J is TRBJ2-2 and V is TRBV7-2; no clear D. The CDR3 loop spans 16 amino acids. The germline V and J ends were trimmed by 4 bases and 7 bases, with 19 bases remaining between them. From germline, CDR1 is SGHTA and CDR2 FQGNSA. CDR3 bases: TGTGCCAGCAGCTCTCATATCTGGGCGCGTGACGGGGAGCTGTTTTTT. It yields the protein CASSSHIWARDGELFF.

The chain employs TRBV25-1 and TRBJ1-1; possible D gene TRBD1, 5 bases. Germline assignment: CDR1 MGHDK and CDR2 SYGVNS. The CDR3 length is 11 residues. V shed 7 bases and J shed 3 bases, with 6 bases lying between them. The CDR3 DNA follows: TGTGCCAGCAAGGGGTACACTGAAGCTTTCTTT. It specifies CASKGYTEAFF.

J is TRBJ1-1 and V is TRBV29-1; D ambiguous. The CDR3 loop spans 13 amino acids. V was cut by 4 bases and J by 1 base, with 10 bases left in between. Per germline, CDR1 SQVTM and CDR2 ANQGSEA. Here the CDR3 DNA reads TGCAGCGTTGGGGAGGACGCGAACACTGAAGCTTTCTTT. It translates to CSVGEDANTEAFF.

This chain joins TRBV7-9 and TRBJ2-5, with 9 nucleotides matching TRBD2. Trimming took 5 bases from V and 0 from J; bases not matched to a gene: 10. The CDR3 consists of 17 residues. Looked up from germline, CDR1 is SEHNR and CDR2 is FQNEAQ (reference sequence). CDR3 protein: CASSTGSGGLYQETQYF. In DNA form, the CDR3 reads TGTGCCAGCAGCACTGGGAGCGGGGGGTTATACCAAGAGACCCAGTACTTC.

The rearrangement uses TRBV5-6 and TRBJ2-3, with 9 bases aligning to TRBD2. The CDR3 length is 15 residues. Per germline, CDR1 SGHDT and CDR2 YYEEEE. Trimming at V came to 2 bases and at J to 0 bases, leaving 1 base not matched to a gene. The CDR3 DNA is TGTGCCAGCAGCTTCGGACTAGCGAGCACAGATACGCAGTATTTT. It is translated as CASSFGLASTDTQYF.

The chain combines TRBV9 with TRBJ2-2; 11 bases map to TRBD2. The CDR3 is made up of 16 amino acids. In germline, CDR1 is SGDLS, CDR2 YYNGEE. Trimming took 2 bases from V and 7 from J; bases not matched to a gene: 7. CDR3 in DNA: TGTGCCAGCAGCGTTACTAGCGGGAGAGTTATCGGGGAGCTGTTTTTT. Encoded protein: CASSVTSGRVIGELFF.

The chain is built from TRBV6-5 and TRBJ2-7; 7 bases match TRBD2. V trimming: 11 bases; J trimming: 5 bases; junction bases outside the gene matches: 12. The CDR3 is 13 residues long. Germline V CDR1 and CDR2: MNHEY, SVGAGI. The CDR3 sequence is CAAKRESVDEQYF. In DNA form, the CDR3 reads TGTGCCGCGAAGCGGGAATCCGTGGACGAGCAGTACTTC.

The CDR3 DNA is TGTGCCAGCACCCCCTTGACAGCCGGGGAGCTGTTTTTT. Protein: CASTPLTAGELFF. The V gene is TRBV9, the J gene TRBJ2-2; D is perhaps TRBD1 (5 bases). The CDR3 is 13 amino acids. Per germline, CDR1 SGDLS and CDR2 YYNGEE. The V and J ends lost 6 bases and 6 bases respectively, with 12 bases between them.

This chain connects TRBV6-5 to TRBJ2-1, with D tentatively TRBD1 (5 bases). Germline CDR1 reads MNHEY; CDR2 reads SVGAGI. V was clipped by 10 bases and J by 3 bases, with 13 bases between them. The CDR3 loop spans 13 amino acids. CDR3 in DNA: TGTGCCACCAAGCAAGGGGTCTACAATGAGCAGTTCTTC. This codes for CATKQGVYNEQFF.

The chain joins TRBV30 to TRBJ1-5, with 10 bases matching TRBD1. V was pared by 1 base and J by 8 bases, with 2 bases of the junction left unmatched. Germline-derived CDR1 and CDR2 are GTSNPN and SVGIG (reference sequence). The CDR3 contains 13 residues. The CDR3 here is CAWSEGTGEPQHF. CDR3 bases: TGTGCCTGGAGTGAAGGGACAGGGGAGCCCCAGCATTTT.

The V gene is TRBV19, the J gene TRBJ1-1; 9 positions match TRBD1. Germline values: CDR1 LNHDA, CDR2 SQIVND (reference sequence). With V trimmed by 8 bases and J by 6 bases, 22 bases remained unmatched. This CDR3 is built from 18 residues. The CDR3 spells CASYWGPGQGARSPEAFF. CDR3 bases: TGTGCCAGTTATTGGGGGCCGGGACAGGGCGCGCGTAGTCCTGAAGCTTTCTTT.